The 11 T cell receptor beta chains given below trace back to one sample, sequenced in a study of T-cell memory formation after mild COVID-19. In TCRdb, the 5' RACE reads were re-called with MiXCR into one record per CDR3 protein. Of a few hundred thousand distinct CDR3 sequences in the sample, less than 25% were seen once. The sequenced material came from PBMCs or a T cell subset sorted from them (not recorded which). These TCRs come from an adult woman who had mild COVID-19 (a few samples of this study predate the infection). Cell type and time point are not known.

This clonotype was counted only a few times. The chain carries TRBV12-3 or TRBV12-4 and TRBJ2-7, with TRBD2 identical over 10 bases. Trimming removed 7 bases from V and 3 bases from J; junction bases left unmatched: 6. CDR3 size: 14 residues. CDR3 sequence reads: CASTWGLANYEQYF. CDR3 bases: TGTGCCAGCACCTGGGGACTAGCGAACTACGAGCAGTACTTC.

CDR3 sequence: CASSRGLAGEISSYNEQFF. The CDR3 DNA sequence: TGTGCCAGCAGCAGAGGACTAGCGGGCGAGATTAGCTCCTACAATGAGCAGTTCTTC. The chain carries TRBV21-1 and TRBJ2-1; the table's D call of TRBD2 was not tested on the DNA. TRBV21-1 is assigned pseudogene status. The CDR3 has 19 residues.

In nucleotides, the CDR3 is TGTGCCAGCAGCGAACAGGATGGGAATCAGCCCCAGCATTTT. The encoded protein is CASSEQDGNQPQHF. The rearrangement uses TRBV27 and TRBJ1-5; D may be TRBD1 (5 bases). CDR3 length: 14 amino acids. Germline V gene lookup returns CDR1 MNHEY and CDR2 SMNVEV (reference sequence). With 6 bases removed from V and 4 bases from J, the gap between germline ends came to 13 bases.

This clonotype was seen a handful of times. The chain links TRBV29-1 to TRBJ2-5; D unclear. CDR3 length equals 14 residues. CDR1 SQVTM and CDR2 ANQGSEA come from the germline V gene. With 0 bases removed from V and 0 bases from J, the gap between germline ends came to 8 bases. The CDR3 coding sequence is TGCAGCGTTGAAGATATGGGGTACCAAGAGACCCAGTACTTC. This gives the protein CSVEDMGYQETQYF.

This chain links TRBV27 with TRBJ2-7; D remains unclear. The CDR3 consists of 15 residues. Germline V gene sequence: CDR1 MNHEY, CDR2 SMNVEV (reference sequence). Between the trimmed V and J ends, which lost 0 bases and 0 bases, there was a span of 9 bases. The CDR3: CASSLSTVASYEQYF. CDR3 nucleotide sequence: TGTGCCAGCAGTTTATCGACGGTAGCCTCCTACGAGCAGTACTTC.

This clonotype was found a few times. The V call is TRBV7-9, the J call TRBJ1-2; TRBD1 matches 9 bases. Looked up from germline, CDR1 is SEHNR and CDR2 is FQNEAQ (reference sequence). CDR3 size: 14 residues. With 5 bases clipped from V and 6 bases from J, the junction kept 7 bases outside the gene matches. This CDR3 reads CASSNIQGAHGYTF. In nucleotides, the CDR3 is TGTGCCAGCAGCAACATACAGGGGGCCCATGGCTACACCTTC.

CDR3 nucleotide sequence: TGTGCCAGCAGCGTAGCGCGGACTGGGCAGGAGACCCAGTACTTC. This encodes CASSVARTGQETQYF. The chain couples TRBV9 to TRBJ2-5, with D maybe TRBD2 (5 bases). In germline, CDR1 is SGDLS, CDR2 YYNGEE. CDR3 length: 15 amino acids. The V and J ends lost 0 bases and 5 bases respectively, with 14 bases between them.

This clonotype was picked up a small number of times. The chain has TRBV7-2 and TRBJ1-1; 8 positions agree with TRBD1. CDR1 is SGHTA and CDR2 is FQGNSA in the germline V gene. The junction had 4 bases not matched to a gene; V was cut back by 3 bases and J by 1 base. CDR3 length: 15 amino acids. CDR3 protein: CASSFVGQGNTEAFF. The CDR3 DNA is TGTGCCAGCAGCTTCGTCGGACAGGGGAACACTGAAGCTTTCTTT. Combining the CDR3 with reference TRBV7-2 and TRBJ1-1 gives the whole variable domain GAGVSQSPSNKVTEKGKDVELRCDPISGHTALYWYRQSLGQGLEFLIYFQGNSAPDKSGLPSDRFSAERTGGSVSTLTIQRTQQEDSAVYLCASSFVGQGNTEAFFGQGTRLTVV.

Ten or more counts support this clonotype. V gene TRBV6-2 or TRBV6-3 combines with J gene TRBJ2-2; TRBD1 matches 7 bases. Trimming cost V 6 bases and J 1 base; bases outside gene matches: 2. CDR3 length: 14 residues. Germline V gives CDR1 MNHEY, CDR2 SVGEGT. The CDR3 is CASRRTGNTGELFF. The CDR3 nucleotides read TGTGCCAGCAGACGGACAGGGAACACCGGGGAGCTGTTTTTT.

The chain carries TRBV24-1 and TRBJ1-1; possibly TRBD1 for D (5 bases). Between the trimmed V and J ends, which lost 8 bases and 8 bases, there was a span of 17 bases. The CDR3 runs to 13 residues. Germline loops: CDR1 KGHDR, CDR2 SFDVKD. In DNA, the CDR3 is TGTGCCACCATCGCCCCCGTGACAGACGAAGCTTTCTTT. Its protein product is CATIAPVTDEAFF.

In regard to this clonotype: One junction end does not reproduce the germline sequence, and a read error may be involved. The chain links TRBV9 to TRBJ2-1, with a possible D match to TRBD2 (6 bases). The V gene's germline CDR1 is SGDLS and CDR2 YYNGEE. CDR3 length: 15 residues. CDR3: CDSSVDWDSNNEQFF. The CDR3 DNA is TGTGACAGCAGCGTAGATTGGGACTCAAACAATGAGCAGTTCTTC.